The present TCR beta chain was sequenced within a study of Ad26.COV2.S vaccination and SARS-CoV-2 variants. Looking at the study overall: The study gave Ad26.COV2.S intramuscularly, once or twice 56 days apart.

The CDR3 has 12 amino acids. V lost 8 bases to trimming and J lost 4 bases, with 11 bases between them. Germline lookup yields CDR1 MNHEY and CDR2 SVGAGI. Treatment of the sample: over 15 received Ad26.COV2.S at low or high dose, single or two shots; roughly 5 received placebo; per-sample allocation not given. Material that was analyzed had been drawn on day 63 after the first vaccine or placebo injection. Spike of the Wuhan-strain SARS-CoV-2 was expressed by an Ad26 vector, which formed the vaccine. Sequencing used immunoSEQ multiplex PCR; TCRdb keeps in-frame clones, though not all of them. This table has over 350,000 clones, more than 85% appearing once. General observations from the study: The study found similar non-spike TCR breadth in vaccine and placebo recipients.

With regard to this clone: What it recognizes is unknown.

The chain uses TRBV6-5 and TRBJ1-2; no clear D. The origin of this receptor is a person between 18 and 59 years old who received the Ad26.COV2.S COVID-19 vaccine or a placebo. Sample: peripheral blood, taken in a trial of Ad26.COV2.S vaccine versus placebo. The CDR3 nucleotides read TGTGCCAGCCTGACGGCAGCCTATGGCTACACCTTC. As protein: CASLTAAYGYTF.